This T cell receptor beta chain was captured in a study of blood T cell repertoires in COVID-19. Study at large: Sites across the United States, Italy and Spain contributed samples from acute and convalescent COVID-19. Sources were T cells, B-cell-depleted T cells, or PBMCs; the material itself was cDNA or gDNA.

Germline CDR1 reads SGHDT; CDR2 reads YYEEEE. Trimming pared 1 base from V and 3 bases from J, leaving 11 bases between. The CDR3 sequence is 14 residues long. Authors' analysis steps: Estimation of nucleated cell counts was performed using reference gene primer amplification. Only in-frame clones appear in the TCRdb table, and some are missing; sequencing was by immunoSEQ multiplex PCR. For V, J and clone size, that table is used; D and trimming come from the DNA. This table has fewer than 350,000 clones, around four fifths appearing once. The sequenced sample was peripheral blood. The gene calls are TRBV5-6 and TRBJ2-7; no clear D gene. This sequence was found in a woman in her forties or fifties with active or convalescent COVID-19. CDR3 nucleotide sequence: TGTGCCAGCAGCTTGTTTGGGCCACACTACGAGCAGTACTTC. Amino acids: CASSLFGPHYEQYF.